This is a list of T cell receptor beta chains from one sample in a study of blood T cell repertoires in COVID-19. Method: immunoSEQ multiplex PCR; TCRdb's copy keeps in-frame clones and lacks some. The sample holds over 100,000 clones; 86% are singletons and the top ten take around 4.2%. The sequencing sample was made of peripheral blood. These receptors were obtained from a man between 40 and 49 years old with acute or convalescent COVID-19. Each CDR3 is given with its conserved first and last residue. A D gene is named only where the DNA matches it firmly. Part of the rows lack a size; the others show once, few, many or a class for expanded clones.

len,j_gene,v_gene,abundance,d_gene,CDR3nt,CDR3aa
16,TRBJ2-3,TRBV9,NA,NA,TGTGCCAGCAGCGTAGGTCAGCTTAGCGGCACAGATACGCAGTATTTT,CASSVGQLSGTDTQYF
16,TRBJ1-3,TRBV15,NA,NA,TGTGCCACCAGCAGAGATTCGGGACACTCTGGAAACACCATATATTTT,CATSRDSGHSGNTIYF
16,TRBJ1-6,TRBV5-1,NA,NA,TGCGCCAGCAGTACCTCCCCCGGGACACGCAATTCACCCCTCCACTTT,CASSTSPGTRNSPLHF
16,TRBJ2-1,TRBV9,NA,TRBD2,TGTGCCAGCAGCCCCCGCGGGGGGGCCGGGTCCGATGAGCAGTTCTTC,CASSPRGGAGSDEQFF
15,TRBJ2-2,TRBV30,NA,TRBD2,TGTGCCTGGAGCTGGGGGGGGGTTATGGCCGGGGAGCTGTTTTTT,CAWSWGGVMAGELFF
19,TRBJ2-1,TRBV19,once,TRBD2,TGTGCCAGTAGTGTAACGACAGCTCCAAGCGGGAGGGCCTTGAATGAGCAGTTCTTC,CASSVTTAPSGRALNEQFF
16,TRBJ1-5,TRBV6-1,NA,TRBD1,TGTGCCAGCAGTGAAAACCCCGGACAGGGTGGTCAGCCCCAGCATTTT,CASSENPGQGGQPQHF
16,TRBJ2-2,TRBV13,NA,NA,TGTGCCAGCAGCTTAGAAGAGGGTTCCAACACCGGGGAGCTGTTTTTT,CASSLEEGSNTGELFF
16,TRBJ1-1,TRBV6-5,NA,TRBD1,TGTGCCAGCAGTTACTCCGGGACAGGAGTGAACACTGAAGCTTTCTTT,CASSYSGTGVNTEAFF
14,TRBJ2-3,TRBV5-4,once,NA,TGTGCCAGCAGCGCCGACATCCCAGGTGATACGCAGTATTTT,CASSADIPGDTQYF
15,TRBJ1-1,TRBV5-1,NA,TRBD1,TGCGCCAGCAGCCCGCGGACAGGGGCAAACACTGAAGCTTTCTTT,CASSPRTGANTEAFF
17,TRBJ2-1,TRBV7-2,NA,TRBD1,TGTGCCAGCAGCTTTAGGGACAGGGGGAGCTCCTACAATGAGCAGTTCTTC,CASSFRDRGSSYNEQFF
16,TRBJ1-2,TRBV4-1,NA,TRBD1,TGCGCCAGCAGCCCGACGCCACAGGGGACCCTCTATGGCTACACCTTC,CASSPTPQGTLYGYTF
14,TRBJ2-1,TRBV6-5,few,TRBD1,TGTGCCAGCAAACGACAGGGGGATTGGAATGAGCAGTTCTTC,CASKRQGDWNEQFF
15,TRBJ2-7,TRBV12-2,NA,NA,TGTGCAAGTCGCTTGTGCCGGCGGGAGGGCCAAGAGCAGTACTTC,CASRLCRREGQEQYF
15,TRBJ2-1,TRBV4-1,once,TRBD2,TGCGCCAGCAGCCCTATAGCGGGAGGGCCCGATGAGCAGTTCTTC,CASSPIAGGPDEQFF
12,TRBJ2-7,TRBV30,NA,NA,TGTGCCTGGAGTCGTGGACAGGGAGGGGAGTACTTC,CAWSRGQGGEYF
13,TRBJ1-1,TRBV7-9,NA,NA,TGTGCCAGCAGCCCCCGGGATGTCTCTGAAGCTTTCTTT,CASSPRDVSEAFF
14,TRBJ1-1,TRBV6-1,NA,NA,TGTGCCAGCAGTGAATTGGGCCAGAACACTGAAGCTTTCTTT,CASSELGQNTEAFF
12,TRBJ1-2,TRBV30,NA,NA,TGTGCCTGGAGTTTAGCACAGGATGGCTACACCTTC,CAWSLAQDGYTF
13,TRBJ1-1,TRBV6-2/TRBV6-3,NA,NA,TGTGCCAGCAGTTATAAGCAGGGGCGAGGGGCTTTCTTT,CASSYKQGRGAFF
13,TRBJ1-2,TRBV6-2/TRBV6-3,once,NA,TGTGCCAGCAGTCTACAGAATAACTATGGCTACACCTTC,CASSLQNNYGYTF
17,TRBJ1-3,TRBV19,NA,NA,TGTGCCAGTAGTTCTGACGGGGGAAGCAGCTCTGGAAACACCATATATTTT,CASSSDGGSSSGNTIYF
15,TRBJ1-5,TRBV2,NA,TRBD1,TGTGCCAGCAGTCCGACAGGGGGCCGTAATCAGCCCCAGCATTTT,CASSPTGGRNQPQHF